These T cell receptor beta chains were read from a single sample in a study of control samples from healthy donors and cancer patients. Sequencing used immunoSEQ multiplex PCR; TCRdb keeps in-frame clones, though not all of them. The repertoire consists of about 130,000 clones, with 80% to 95% occurring once and the leading ten covering more than 6.5%. Sequences were obtained from blood. The source is a man in his late teens or twenties in good health. CDR3s leave out the opening cysteine and the closing phenylalanine or tryptophan. The order of the fields is clone size, V gene, J gene, CDR3 protein. Some rows have no size entry. The others give once, few or many, or a class for an expanded clone.

abundance: few
v_gene: TRBV11-3
j_gene: TRBJ2-2
CDR3aa: ASSFGTGPGELF

abundance: .
v_gene: TRBV9
j_gene: TRBJ2-2
CDR3aa: ASSVVTSGGARTGELF

abundance: .
v_gene: TRBV10-1
j_gene: TRBJ2-2
CDR3aa: ASSESRGPGTGELF

abundance: .
v_gene: TRBV19
j_gene: TRBJ1-4
CDR3aa: ASSIGRTDEKLF

abundance: .
v_gene: TRBV19
j_gene: TRBJ1-5
CDR3aa: ASSDRGGNQPQH

abundance: .
v_gene: TRBV29-1
j_gene: TRBJ2-5
CDR3aa: SVVRQGAQETQY

abundance: .
v_gene: TRBV13
j_gene: TRBJ2-3
CDR3aa: ASSPLRLDTQY

abundance: once
v_gene: TRBV5-1
j_gene: TRBJ1-4
CDR3aa: ASSADGISNEKLF

abundance: .
v_gene: TRBV30
j_gene: TRBJ1-4
CDR3aa: AWAGPANEKLF

abundance: .
v_gene: TRBV4-1
j_gene: TRBJ1-2
CDR3aa: ASSQAGTPNYGYT

abundance: once
v_gene: TRBV7-8
j_gene: TRBJ1-1
CDR3aa: ASSLIQGFTEAF

abundance: few
v_gene: TRBV18
j_gene: TRBJ1-5
CDR3aa: ASSSSDQPQH

abundance: .
v_gene: TRBV7-2
j_gene: TRBJ2-2
CDR3aa: ASSFRTDNTGELF

abundance: .
v_gene: TRBV5-1
j_gene: TRBJ1-3
CDR3aa: ASSLEPKPSGNTIY

abundance: .
v_gene: TRBV9
j_gene: TRBJ2-5
CDR3aa: ASSSGGGSETQY

abundance: .
v_gene: TRBV5-1
j_gene: TRBJ2-2
CDR3aa: ASSLDGTGGVKAGELF

abundance: .
v_gene: TRBV6-8
j_gene: TRBJ2-5
CDR3aa: ASTNEASGGEETQY

abundance: once
v_gene: TRBV9
j_gene: TRBJ2-1
CDR3aa: ASSGGQTYNEQF

abundance: .
v_gene: TRBV5-1
j_gene: TRBJ2-4
CDR3aa: ASSLEWGNDIQY

abundance: .
v_gene: TRBV3-1/TRBV3-2
j_gene: TRBJ1-2
CDR3aa: ASSPGTGSYGYT

abundance: .
v_gene: TRBV6-2/TRBV6-3
j_gene: TRBJ2-7
CDR3aa: ASSYRVRSYEQY

abundance: .
v_gene: TRBV12-3/TRBV12-4
j_gene: TRBJ1-6
CDR3aa: ASSLNNSPLH

abundance: once
v_gene: TRBV7-2
j_gene: TRBJ1-1
CDR3aa: ASSRGARNTEAF

abundance: .
v_gene: TRBV10-3
j_gene: TRBJ2-7
CDR3aa: AITRDRGYEQY

abundance: .
v_gene: TRBV4-1
j_gene: TRBJ2-5
CDR3aa: ASSQNGQGETQY

abundance: .
v_gene: TRBV5-5
j_gene: TRBJ1-1
CDR3aa: ASREWGSEAF

abundance: .
v_gene: TRBV30
j_gene: TRBJ2-5
CDR3aa: AWSATRSPGGQETQY

abundance: .
v_gene: TRBV30
j_gene: TRBJ1-5
CDR3aa: AWAELYSNQPQH

abundance: .
v_gene: TRBV7-3
j_gene: TRBJ2-2
CDR3aa: ASSHSTGELF

abundance: .
v_gene: TRBV7-6
j_gene: TRBJ1-5
CDR3aa: ASSLTGGINQPQH

abundance: once
v_gene: TRBV9
j_gene: TRBJ1-1
CDR3aa: ASSVGPHLAKNTEAF

abundance: .
v_gene: TRBV6-5
j_gene: TRBJ1-4
CDR3aa: ASSSPGDKNEKLF

abundance: .
v_gene: TRBV4-1
j_gene: TRBJ1-3
CDR3aa: ASSQAGLSSGNTIY

abundance: .
v_gene: TRBV6-5
j_gene: TRBJ1-1
CDR3aa: ASRPGTRNTEAF

abundance: .
v_gene: TRBV6-1
j_gene: TRBJ2-5
CDR3aa: ASSEAEGTGGETQY

abundance: many
v_gene: TRBV4-2
j_gene: TRBJ1-1
CDR3aa: ASSLATINTEAF

abundance: .
v_gene: TRBV3-1/TRBV3-2
j_gene: TRBJ1-1
CDR3aa: ASSLNRQGPEAF

abundance: .
v_gene: TRBV6-5
j_gene: TRBJ1-1
CDR3aa: ASSYSGQGMNTEAF

abundance: .
v_gene: TRBV18
j_gene: TRBJ1-4
CDR3aa: ASSPSGGLREKLF

abundance: once
v_gene: TRBV6-4
j_gene: TRBJ2-2
CDR3aa: ASRESDSVTGELF

abundance: .
v_gene: TRBV4-1
j_gene: TRBJ2-3
CDR3aa: ASSQGVTQADTQY

abundance: .
v_gene: TRBV3-1/TRBV3-2
j_gene: TRBJ2-1
CDR3aa: ASSQVGHNEQF

abundance: .
v_gene: TRBV7-9
j_gene: TRBJ1-4
CDR3aa: ASSSNRGRDNEKLF

abundance: .
v_gene: TRBV5-1
j_gene: TRBJ2-2
CDR3aa: ASSHGLSVSGELF

abundance: .
v_gene: TRBV7-3
j_gene: TRBJ2-7
CDR3aa: ASSSGQGGRYEQY

abundance: .
v_gene: TRBV11-2
j_gene: TRBJ2-7
CDR3aa: ASSFSYEQY